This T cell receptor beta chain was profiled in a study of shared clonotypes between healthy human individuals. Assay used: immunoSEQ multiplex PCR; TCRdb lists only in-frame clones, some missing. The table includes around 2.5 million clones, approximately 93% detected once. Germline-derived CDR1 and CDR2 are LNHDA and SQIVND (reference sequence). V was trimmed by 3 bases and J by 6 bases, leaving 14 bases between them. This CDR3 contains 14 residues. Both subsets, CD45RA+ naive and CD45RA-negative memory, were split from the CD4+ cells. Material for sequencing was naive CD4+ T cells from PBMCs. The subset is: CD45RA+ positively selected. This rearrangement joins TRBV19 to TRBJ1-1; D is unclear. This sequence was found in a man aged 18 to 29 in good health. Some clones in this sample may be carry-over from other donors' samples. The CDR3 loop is CASSIPAGNAEAFF. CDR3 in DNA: TGTGCCAGTAGTATCCCCGCCGGGAATGCTGAAGCTTTCTTT.